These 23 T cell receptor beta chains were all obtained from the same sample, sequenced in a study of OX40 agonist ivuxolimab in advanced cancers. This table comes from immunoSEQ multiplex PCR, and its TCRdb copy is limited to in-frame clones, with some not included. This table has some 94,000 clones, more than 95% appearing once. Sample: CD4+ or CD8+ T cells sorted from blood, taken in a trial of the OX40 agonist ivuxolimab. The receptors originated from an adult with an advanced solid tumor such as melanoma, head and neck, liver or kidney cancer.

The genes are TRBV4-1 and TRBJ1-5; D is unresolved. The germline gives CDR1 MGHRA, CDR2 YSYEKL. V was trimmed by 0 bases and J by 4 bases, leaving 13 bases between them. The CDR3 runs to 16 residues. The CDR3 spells CASSQDLTDGNQPQHF. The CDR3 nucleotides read TGCGCCAGCAGCCAAGATCTGACGGACGGAAATCAGCCCCAGCATTTT.

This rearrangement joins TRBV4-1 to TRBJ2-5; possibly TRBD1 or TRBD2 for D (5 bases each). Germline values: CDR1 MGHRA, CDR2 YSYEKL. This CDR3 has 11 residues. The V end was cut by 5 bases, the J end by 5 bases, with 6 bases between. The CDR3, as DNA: TGCGCCAGCAGCGAGGGGGAGACCCAGTACTTC. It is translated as CASSEGETQYF.

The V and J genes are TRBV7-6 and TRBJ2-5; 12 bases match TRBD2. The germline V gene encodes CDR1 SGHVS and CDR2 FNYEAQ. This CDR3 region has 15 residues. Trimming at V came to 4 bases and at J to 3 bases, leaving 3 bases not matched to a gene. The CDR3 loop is CASSSWTSGEETQYF. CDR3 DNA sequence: TGTGCCAGCAGCTCCTGGACTAGCGGGGAAGAGACCCAGTACTTC. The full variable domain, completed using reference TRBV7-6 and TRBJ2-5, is GAGVSQSPRYKVTKRGQDVALRCDPISGHVSLYWYRQALGQGPEFLTYFNYEAQQDKSGLPNDRFSAERPEGSISTLTIQRTEQRDSAMYRCASSSWTSGEETQYFGPGTRLLVL.

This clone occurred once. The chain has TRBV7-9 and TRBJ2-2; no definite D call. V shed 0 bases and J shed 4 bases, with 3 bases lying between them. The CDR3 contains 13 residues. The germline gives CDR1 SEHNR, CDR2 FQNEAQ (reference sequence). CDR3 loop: CASSLAGTGELFF. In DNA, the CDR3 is TGTGCCAGCAGCTTAGCCGGCACCGGGGAGCTGTTTTTT.

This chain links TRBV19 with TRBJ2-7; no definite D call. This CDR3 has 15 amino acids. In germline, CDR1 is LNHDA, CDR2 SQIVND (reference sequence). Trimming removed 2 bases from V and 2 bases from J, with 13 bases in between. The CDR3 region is CASSITGAAPYEQYF. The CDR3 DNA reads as TGTGCCAGTAGTATAACCGGCGCGGCTCCCTACGAGCAGTACTTC.

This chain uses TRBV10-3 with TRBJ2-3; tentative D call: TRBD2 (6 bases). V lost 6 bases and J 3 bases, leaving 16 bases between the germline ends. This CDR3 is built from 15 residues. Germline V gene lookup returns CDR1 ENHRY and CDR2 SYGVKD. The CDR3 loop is CAIRGTLQETDTQYF. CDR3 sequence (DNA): TGTGCCATCAGAGGGACTCTACAAGAGACAGATACGCAGTATTTT.

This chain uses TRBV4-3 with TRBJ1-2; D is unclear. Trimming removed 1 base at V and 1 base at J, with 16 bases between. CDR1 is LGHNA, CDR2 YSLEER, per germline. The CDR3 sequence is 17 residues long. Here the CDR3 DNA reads TGCGCCAGCAGCCAAGTCTTCGGCCAAAGCTTTAACTATGGCTACACCTTC. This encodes CASSQVFGQSFNYGYTF.

Here the CDR3 reads CASSPNNEQFF. The CDR3, as DNA: TGTGCCAGCAGCCCAAACAATGAGCAGTTCTTC. The V call is TRBV9, the J call TRBJ2-1; no clear D. The CDR3 length is 11 residues. Trimming removed 4 bases at V and 5 bases at J, with 4 bases between. CDR1 is SGDLS, CDR2 YYNGEE, per germline.

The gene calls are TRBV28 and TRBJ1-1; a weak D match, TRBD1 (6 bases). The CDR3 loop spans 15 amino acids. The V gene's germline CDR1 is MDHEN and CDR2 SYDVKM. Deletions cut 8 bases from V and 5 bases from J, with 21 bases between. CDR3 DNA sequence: TGTGCCAGCGTCGCAGGGGCCGCGTTTGAGACTGAAGCTTTCTTT. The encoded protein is CASVAGAAFETEAFF.

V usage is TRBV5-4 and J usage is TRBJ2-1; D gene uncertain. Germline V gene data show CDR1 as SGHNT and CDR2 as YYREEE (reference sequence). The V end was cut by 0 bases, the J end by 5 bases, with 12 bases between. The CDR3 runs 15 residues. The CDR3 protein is CASSLVGEVNNEQFF. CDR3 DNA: TGTGCCAGCAGCTTGGTTGGGGAAGTGAACAATGAGCAGTTCTTC.

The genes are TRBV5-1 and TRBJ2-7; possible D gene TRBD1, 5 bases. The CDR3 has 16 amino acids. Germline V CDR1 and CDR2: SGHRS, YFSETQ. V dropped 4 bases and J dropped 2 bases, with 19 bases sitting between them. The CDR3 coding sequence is TGCGCCAGCAGCCCCCTCGGGCAGGGCGGTACCTACGAGCAGTACTTC. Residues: CASSPLGQGGTYEQYF.

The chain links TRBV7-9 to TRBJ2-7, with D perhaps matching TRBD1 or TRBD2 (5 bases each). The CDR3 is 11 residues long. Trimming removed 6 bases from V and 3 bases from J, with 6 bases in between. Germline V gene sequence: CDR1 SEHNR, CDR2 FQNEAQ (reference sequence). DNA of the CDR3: TGTGCCAGCAGGGGGGTCTACGAGCAGTACTTC. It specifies CASRGVYEQYF.

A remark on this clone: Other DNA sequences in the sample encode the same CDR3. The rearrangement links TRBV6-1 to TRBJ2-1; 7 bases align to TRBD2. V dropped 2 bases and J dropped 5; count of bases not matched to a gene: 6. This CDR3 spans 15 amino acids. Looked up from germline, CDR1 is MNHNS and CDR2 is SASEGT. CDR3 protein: CASSERGGSNNEQFF. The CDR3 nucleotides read TGTGCCAGCAGTGAAAGGGGCGGGAGTAACAATGAGCAGTTCTTC.

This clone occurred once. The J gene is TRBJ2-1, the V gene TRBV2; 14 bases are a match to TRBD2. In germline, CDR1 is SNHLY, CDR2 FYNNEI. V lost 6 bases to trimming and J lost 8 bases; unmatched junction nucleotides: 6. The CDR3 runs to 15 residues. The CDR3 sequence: CASRGGTSGSDEQFF. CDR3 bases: TGTGCCAGCAGGGGCGGGACTAGCGGGAGCGATGAGCAGTTCTTC. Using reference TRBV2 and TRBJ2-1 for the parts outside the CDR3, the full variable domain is EPEVTQTPSHQVTQMGQEVILRCVPISNHLYFYWYRQILGQKVEFLVSFYNNEISEKSEIFDDQFSVERPDGSNFTLKIRSTKLEDSAMYFCASRGGTSGSDEQFFGPGTRLTVL.

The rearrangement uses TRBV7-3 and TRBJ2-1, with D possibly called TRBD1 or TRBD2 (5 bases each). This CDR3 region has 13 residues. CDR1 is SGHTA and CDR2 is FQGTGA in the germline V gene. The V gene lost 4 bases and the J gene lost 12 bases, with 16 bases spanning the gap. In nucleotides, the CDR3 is TGTGCCAGCAGCTCGAATAGGGACCGCGTGCAGTTCTTC. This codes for CASSSNRDRVQFF.

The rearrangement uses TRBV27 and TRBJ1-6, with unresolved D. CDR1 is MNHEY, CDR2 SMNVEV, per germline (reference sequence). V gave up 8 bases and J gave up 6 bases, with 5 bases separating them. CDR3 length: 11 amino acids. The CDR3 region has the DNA TGTGCCAGCGGGATTAATTCACCCCTCCACTTT. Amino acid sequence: CASGINSPLHF.

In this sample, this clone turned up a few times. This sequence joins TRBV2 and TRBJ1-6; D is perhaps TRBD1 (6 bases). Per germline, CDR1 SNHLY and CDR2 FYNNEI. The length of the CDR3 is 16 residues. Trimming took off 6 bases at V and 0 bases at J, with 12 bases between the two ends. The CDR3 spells CASRADSSSYNSPLHF. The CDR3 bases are TGTGCCAGCAGGGCGGACAGTAGCTCCTATAATTCACCCCTCCACTTT.

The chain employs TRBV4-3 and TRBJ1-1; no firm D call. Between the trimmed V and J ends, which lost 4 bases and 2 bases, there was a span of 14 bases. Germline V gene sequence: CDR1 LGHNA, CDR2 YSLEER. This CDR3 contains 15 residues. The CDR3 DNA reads TGCGCCAGCAGCCCAGATACGCCGGTAAACACTGAAGCTTTCTTT. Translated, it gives CASSPDTPVNTEAFF.

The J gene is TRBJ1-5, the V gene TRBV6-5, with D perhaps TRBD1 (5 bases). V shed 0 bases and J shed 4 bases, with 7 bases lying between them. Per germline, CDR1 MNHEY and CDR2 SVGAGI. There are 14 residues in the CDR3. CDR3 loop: CASSYSEGNQPQHF. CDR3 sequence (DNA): TGTGCCAGCAGTTACTCGGAGGGGAATCAGCCCCAGCATTTT.

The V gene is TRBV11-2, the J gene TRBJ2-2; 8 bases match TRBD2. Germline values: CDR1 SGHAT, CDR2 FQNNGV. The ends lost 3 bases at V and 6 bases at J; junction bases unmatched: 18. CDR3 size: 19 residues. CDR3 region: CASSFNPSAGGKFAGELFF. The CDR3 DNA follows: TGTGCCAGCAGCTTTAATCCATCCGCGGGGGGCAAGTTTGCCGGGGAGCTGTTTTTT.

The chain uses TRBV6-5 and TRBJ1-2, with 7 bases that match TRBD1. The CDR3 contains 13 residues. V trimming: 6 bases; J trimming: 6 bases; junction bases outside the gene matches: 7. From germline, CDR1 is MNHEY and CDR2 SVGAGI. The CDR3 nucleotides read TGTGCCAGCAGCTTTACAGGGGTAGATGGCTACACCTTC. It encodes CASSFTGVDGYTF.

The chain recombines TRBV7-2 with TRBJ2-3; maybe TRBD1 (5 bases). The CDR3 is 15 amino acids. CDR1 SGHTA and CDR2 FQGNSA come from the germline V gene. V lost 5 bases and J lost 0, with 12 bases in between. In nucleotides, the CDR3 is TGTGCCAGCAGCAAAAGGGGCGGCAGCACAGATACGCAGTATTTT. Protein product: CASSKRGGSTDTQYF.

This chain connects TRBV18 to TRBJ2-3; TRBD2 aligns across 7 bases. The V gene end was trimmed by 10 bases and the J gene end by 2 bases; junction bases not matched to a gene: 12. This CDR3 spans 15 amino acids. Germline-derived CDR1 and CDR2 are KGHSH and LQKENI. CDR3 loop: CATLGGSSSTDTQYF. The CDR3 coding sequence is TGTGCCACCCTCGGGGGGAGTTCATCCACAGATACGCAGTATTTT.